Following are 7 T cell receptor beta chains from one sample sequenced in a study of cytomegalovirus exposure and HLA in healthy donors (TCRdb year 2017). The library was obtained by the immunoSEQ multiplex PCR assay. A mixture of 60 forward primers for TCR Vbeta segments and 13 reverse primers for TCR Jbeta segments was used in the multiplex PCR. TCRdb limited this immuneACCESS table to in-frame rearrangements with V and J called. A share of clones is missing; checked studies link under half to unresolved V genes, and the rest is unexplained. In this sample the table shows 55,000 to 70,000 clones, about four fifths of which occur a single time. The ten largest clonotypes hold roughly 7.8% of the sample. Sequenced input: PBMCs. The source of these receptors is a man younger than 30 in good health and CMV-seropositive.

This chain joins TRBV6-5 and TRBJ2-1; 13 bases match TRBD2. With V trimmed by 6 bases and J by 6 bases, 5 bases remained unmatched. The CDR3 totals 15 residues. The germline V gene has CDR1 MNHEY and CDR2 SVGAGI. The CDR3 DNA reads TGTGCCAGCAGATTCACTAGCGGGGGGGCCAATGAGCAGTTCTTC. This gives the protein CASRFTSGGANEQFF.

The chain joins TRBV10-3 to TRBJ1-1; 7 nucleotides match TRBD1. The CDR3 is made up of 16 amino acids. Germline CDR1 and CDR2: ENHRY and SYGVKD. The V and J ends lost 3 bases and 0 bases, in that order; junction bases with no gene match: 7. The CDR3 loop reads CAISDDRAGMNTEAFF. CDR3 DNA: TGTGCCATCAGTGACGACAGGGCGGGAATGAACACTGAAGCTTTCTTT.

The rearrangement joins TRBV29-1 to TRBJ1-1; D is perhaps TRBD1 (6 bases). Trimming took off 3 bases at V and 11 bases at J, with 16 bases between the two ends. CDR1 SQVTM and CDR2 ANQGSEA come from the germline V gene. CDR3 size: 12 residues. The CDR3 DNA follows: TGCAGCGTTGATCGGCAGGGGATGACGGCTTTCTTT. Encoded protein: CSVDRQGMTAFF. Based on the CDR3 plus reference TRBV29-1 and TRBJ1-1, the full variable domain is SAVISQKPSRDICQRGTSLTIQCQVDSQVTMMFWYRQQPGQSLTLIATANQGSEATYESGFVIDKFPISRPNLTFSTLTVSNMSPEDSSIYLCSVDRQGMTAFFGQGTRLTVV.

This chain connects TRBV30 to TRBJ2-2, with 7 nucleotides matching TRBD1. CDR3 length: 15 amino acids. Trimming at V came to 4 bases and at J to 8 bases, leaving 13 bases not matched to a gene. CDR1 GTSNPN and CDR2 SVGIG come from the germline V gene (reference sequence). CDR3: CAWNEGGLGGGELFF. CDR3 DNA sequence: TGTGCCTGGAATGAAGGGGGCCTTGGGGGTGGGGAGCTGTTTTTT. Drawing the rest from reference TRBV30 and TRBJ2-2, the complete variable domain is SQTIHQWPATLVQPVGSPLSLECTVEGTSNPNLYWYRQAAGRGLQLLFYSVGIGQISSEVPQNLSASRPQDRQFILSSKKLLLSDSGFYLCAWNEGGLGGGELFFGEGSRLTVL.

J is TRBJ2-5 and V is TRBV28, with TRBD2 matching over 7 bases. Germline-derived CDR1 and CDR2 are MDHEN and SYDVKM. This CDR3 has 17 amino acids. V dropped 4 bases and J dropped 3; count of bases not matched to a gene: 14. CDR3 in amino acids: CASSYGTTTSVKETQYF. The CDR3 bases are TGTGCCAGCAGTTACGGGACTACCACCTCCGTGAAAGAGACCCAGTACTTC.

This chain joins TRBV4-1 and TRBJ2-1; D unresolved. CDR1 and CDR2 (germline): MGHRA, YSYEKL. This CDR3 is built from 14 residues. V lost 0 bases, J lost 6 bases, and 9 bases lay in between. CDR3 residues: CASSQESLSNEQFF. In nucleotides, the CDR3 is TGCGCCAGCAGCCAAGAGTCACTTTCCAATGAGCAGTTCTTC.

This chain uses TRBV30 with TRBJ1-5; the match to TRBD1 covers 7 bases. Trimming at V came to 8 bases and at J to 4 bases, leaving 11 bases not matched to a gene. Germline V gives CDR1 GTSNPN, CDR2 SVGIG (reference sequence). The CDR3 contains 14 residues. The CDR3 sequence is CAATAMTGNQPQHF. Written as DNA, the CDR3 is TGTGCCGCCACTGCAATGACAGGGAATCAGCCCCAGCATTTT.